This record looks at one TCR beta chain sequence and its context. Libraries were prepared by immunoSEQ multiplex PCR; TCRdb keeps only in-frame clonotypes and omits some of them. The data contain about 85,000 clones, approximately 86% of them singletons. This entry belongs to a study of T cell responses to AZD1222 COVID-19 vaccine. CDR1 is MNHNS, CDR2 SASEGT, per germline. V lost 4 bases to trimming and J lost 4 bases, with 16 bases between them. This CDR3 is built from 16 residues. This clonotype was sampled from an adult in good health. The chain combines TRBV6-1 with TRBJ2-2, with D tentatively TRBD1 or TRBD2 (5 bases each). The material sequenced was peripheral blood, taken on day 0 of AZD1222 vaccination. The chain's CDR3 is CASSALGGDLTGELFF. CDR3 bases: TGTGCCAGCAGTGCGTTGGGTGGGGACCTCACCGGGGAGCTGTTTTTT.